The next 9 T cell receptor beta chains were all read from a single sample in a study of T cell changes during pregnancy in multiple sclerosis. Produced via immunoSEQ multiplex PCR; TCRdb's table is partial and in-frame only. Of tens of thousands of clones listed, just over 90% are singletons. The specimen comprised peripheral blood, sampled in the first trimester of pregnancy. The source of these receptors is a female donor in good health, enrolled as a control in a pregnancy study.

V is TRBV10-3 and J is TRBJ2-1, with 13 bases lining up with TRBD2. The CDR3 has 16 residues. CDR1 and CDR2 (germline): ENHRY, SYGVKD. Trimming at V came to 2 bases and at J to 5 bases, leaving 3 bases not matched to a gene. CDR3 in amino acids: CAISETSGGDHNEQFF. The CDR3 DNA reads TGTGCCATCAGTGAGACTAGCGGGGGGGACCACAATGAGCAGTTCTTC.

J is TRBJ1-5 and V is TRBV12-2. TRBV12-2 is recorded as a pseudogene. The CDR3 has 16 residues. CDR3 residues: CASRPPGEGGRQPQHF. In DNA, the CDR3 is TGTGCAAGTCGCCCCCCCGGGGAGGGGGGAAGGCAGCCCCAGCATTTT.

The chain joins TRBV6-5 to TRBJ2-5; 11 bases agree with TRBD2. This CDR3 comprises 16 residues. Losses at the gene ends were 4 bases for V and 3 bases for J; bases not matched to a gene: 7. Per the germline V gene, CDR1 is MNHEY and CDR2 is SVGAGI. DNA for the CDR3: TGTGCCAGCAGTTTAACTTTTAGCGGGAGGGAAGAGACCCAGTACTTC. Protein product: CASSLTFSGREETQYF.

The V call is TRBV7-8, the J call TRBJ1-3, with D possibly being TRBD1 (5 bases). The CDR3 is 15 residues long. CDR1 is SGHVS, CDR2 FQNEAQ, per germline. Trimming removed 1 base at V and 4 bases at J, with 11 bases between. The CDR3 DNA sequence: TGTGCCAGCAGCTTAGTTGTAGGGGCCGGAAACACCATATATTTT. Translating gives CASSLVVGAGNTIYF.

CDR3 nucleotide sequence: TGTGCCCTGGATGGGACAGCGGTTGGCTACACCTTC. Amino acids: CALDGTAVGYTF. This chain uses TRBV30 with TRBJ1-2; 7 bases are a match to TRBD1. This CDR3 contains 12 residues. Germline V gene lookup returns CDR1 GTSNPN and CDR2 SVGIG (reference sequence). V trimming: 8 bases; J trimming: 7 bases; junction bases outside the gene matches: 10.

This chain joins TRBV5-4 and TRBJ1-2, with a possible D match to TRBD1 (6 bases). CDR1 is SGHNT, CDR2 YYREEE, per germline (reference sequence). The V end lost 2 bases, the J end lost 0 bases, and 11 bases lay between the germline ends. This CDR3 region has 15 residues. The DNA of the CDR3 is TGTGCCAGCAGCTTACAGGGCCTAGCTAACTATGGCTACACCTTC. Translating it yields CASSLQGLANYGYTF.

The V gene is TRBV5-1, the J gene TRBJ1-4; D unclear. The CDR3 spans 13 residues. Germline V gives CDR1 SGHRS, CDR2 YFSETQ. The V end was cut by 0 bases, the J end by 3 bases, with 3 bases between. Here the CDR3 DNA reads TGCGCCAGCAGCTTGGGAGCTAATGAAAAACTGTTTTTT. Translating it yields CASSLGANEKLFF.

The genes are TRBV5-4 and TRBJ2-1, with D perhaps TRBD2 (7 bases). Deletions cut 9 bases from V and 0 bases from J, with 16 bases between. The CDR3 is made up of 15 amino acids. Germline loops: CDR1 SGHNT, CDR2 YYREEE (reference sequence). This chain's CDR3 is CATQGSSGSYNEQFF. CDR3 DNA sequence: TGTGCCACCCAGGGGTCTAGCGGCTCCTACAATGAGCAGTTCTTC.

The chain carries TRBV18 and TRBJ2-1, with TRBD2 identical over 14 bases. This CDR3 has 16 residues. CDR1 KGHSH and CDR2 LQKENI come from the germline V gene. V lost 3 bases, J lost 8 bases, and 6 bases stayed unmatched. CDR3 DNA sequence: TGTGCCAGCTCACCCTCCGGGACTAGCGGGAGCTATGAGCAGTTCTTC. Encoded protein: CASSPSGTSGSYEQFF.